This TCR beta chain was identified in a study of tumor and adjacent non-tumor tissue in lung cancer. Study-wide background: Patients comprised some eleven adenocarcinoma, 2 squamous cell carcinoma and 1 small cell lung cancer. Each sample yielded 3.5 million to 5 million productive TCRbeta reads on average. Study-level points and caveats: Tumor tissue had significantly higher TCR diversity than normal lung.

The CDR3 loop spans 12 amino acids. In germline, CDR1 is MGHRA, CDR2 YSYEKL. In regard to this clonotype: Its specificity is not known.

The template was RNA from unsorted bulk tissue. Chemotherapy-naive patients with new lung cancer underwent thoracic surgery in China, August–late 2014. Three rounds of nested PCR, following a modified ARM-PCR protocol, produced the TCRbeta library. MiXCR was run by TCRdb on the multiplex PCR reads, yielding one entry per CDR3 protein. The table has approximately 150,000 distinct CDR3 sequences, around 67% seen once. The chain is built from TRBV4-1 and TRBJ2-7; possibly TRBD1 for D (6 bases). Sequenced sample: lung tumor tissue. The clonotype originates from a man aged 55 to 70 with small cell lung cancer. The CDR3 bases are TGCGCCATCAGCCAAGAAGGGGGCGAGCAGTACGTC. Its protein is CAISQEGGEQYV.